This TCR beta chain was observed in a study of blood T cells in healthy people across ages. A second PCR, run for about 7 to 11 cycles, used a sample-barcoded 5' primer plus a J-beta primer mix. TCRdb reprocessed the 5' RACE reads via MiXCR and lists one record per CDR3 protein. The profile covers roughly 900,000 distinct CDR3 sequences, with about 28% appearing a single time and 15% to 20% taken by the ten largest. With 2 bases clipped from V and 0 bases from J, the junction kept 5 bases outside the gene matches. This CDR3 contains 17 residues. The germline V gene encodes CDR1 SGHRS and CDR2 YFSETQ. In terms of origin and age, donors were healthy Caucasian individuals from Russia aged about 6 to 95. This clonotype appeared many times.

Sequencing used blood. This TCR derives from a woman older than 75 in good health. This chain joins TRBV5-1 and TRBJ2-6; the match to TRBD1 covers 7 bases. The CDR3 spells CASSLGTAYSGANVLTF. CDR3 bases: TGCGCCAGCAGCTTAGGGACAGCCTACTCTGGGGCCAACGTCCTGACTTTC.